This entry lists 10 T cell receptor beta chains sequenced from one sample in a study of blood T cell repertoires in COVID-19. The assay was immunoSEQ multiplex PCR, and TCRdb's table has in-frame clones only and misses some. Here the sample spans 300,000 or so clones, roughly 80% being singletons. Sequencing was carried out using peripheral blood. The source of these receptors is a woman in her fifties or sixties with active or convalescent COVID-19.

The sample holds one count of this clone. This chain links TRBV19 with TRBJ1-5; 10 nucleotides agree with TRBD1. Trimming removed 7 bases from V and 6 bases from J; junction bases left unmatched: 6. CDR3 length equals 14 residues. CDR1 and CDR2 from the germline V gene are LNHDA and SQIVND (reference sequence). CDR3 sequence reads: CASIETGGGQPQHF. CDR3 DNA sequence: TGTGCCAGTATAGAGACAGGGGGCGGTCAGCCCCAGCATTTT. The whole variable domain, remainder taken from reference TRBV19 and TRBJ1-5, is DGGITQSPKYLFRKEGQNVTLSCEQNLNHDAMYWYRQDPGQGLRLIYYSQIVNDFQKGDIAEGYSVSREKKESFPLTVTSAQKNPTAFYLCASIETGGGQPQHFGDGTRLSIL.

This clone appeared a few times. The CDR3 DNA reads as TGTGCCATCAGTGAGTCGGGGGCGGCAACTAATGAAAAACTGTTTTTT. Its translation is CAISESGAATNEKLFF. The J gene is TRBJ1-4, the V gene TRBV10-3; TRBD1 might be the D (6 bases). V was cut by 0 bases and J by 0 bases, with 8 bases left in between. This CDR3 contains 16 residues. Per the germline V gene, CDR1 is ENHRY and CDR2 is SYGVKD.

This chain joins TRBV19 and TRBJ1-3; maybe TRBD1 (5 bases). CDR1 is LNHDA and CDR2 is SQIVND in the germline V gene (reference sequence). The CDR3 runs 17 residues. V dropped 6 bases and J dropped 2 bases, with 20 bases sitting between them. Written as DNA, the CDR3 is TGTGCCAGTAGGAGAGTGGGTGCCTCGGGGGCTGGAAACACCATATATTTT. Translated, it gives CASRRVGASGAGNTIYF.

The V gene is TRBV19, the J gene TRBJ2-3; D not resolved. V gave up 2 bases and J gave up 4 bases, with 10 bases separating them. The CDR3 has 14 residues. Germline lookup yields CDR1 LNHDA and CDR2 SQIVND (reference sequence). The CDR3 spells CASSILESADTQYF. Here the CDR3 DNA reads TGTGCCAGTAGTATACTAGAATCCGCAGATACGCAGTATTTT.

The gene calls are TRBV27 and TRBJ2-1; TRBD1 is a possible D gene (8 bases). Trimming took 4 bases from V and 0 from J, leaving 13 bases between them. The CDR3 loop spans 16 amino acids. Germline loops: CDR1 MNHEY, CDR2 SMNVEV (reference sequence). The CDR3 loop is CASSSYRGGSYNEQFF. The CDR3, as DNA: TGTGCCAGCAGTTCCTACAGGGGGGGCTCCTACAATGAGCAGTTCTTC.

The J gene is TRBJ2-1, the V gene TRBV10-1; tentative D call: TRBD1 (5 bases). Trimming removed 6 bases at V and 9 bases at J, with 12 bases between. There are 12 residues in the CDR3. CDR1 is WNHNN, CDR2 SYGVQD, per germline (reference sequence). The CDR3 spells CASRLRAIEQFF. CDR3 DNA sequence: TGCGCCAGCAGGCTCAGGGCTATTGAGCAGTTCTTC.

The sample holds a few counts of this clone. The chain links TRBV28 to TRBJ1-3, with D possibly being TRBD1 (5 bases). The germline V gene encodes CDR1 MDHEN and CDR2 SYDVKM. The CDR3 is 14 amino acids. The V gene lost 5 bases and the J gene lost 1 base, with 9 bases spanning the gap. The CDR3 DNA follows: TGTGCCAGCAGTCTGCAGGGTTCTGGAAACACCATATATTTT. Its translation: CASSLQGSGNTIYF.

The chain recombines TRBV7-9 with TRBJ2-2; no reliable D call. V lost 3 bases, J lost 0 bases, and 17 bases lay in between. Germline CDR1 and CDR2: SEHNR and FQNEAQ (reference sequence). CDR3 length: 18 residues. The CDR3 reads CASSFTPTGGANTGELFF. The DNA for the CDR3 is TGTGCCAGCAGCTTCACCCCCACTGGCGGCGCGAACACCGGGGAGCTGTTTTTT.

The chain combines TRBV7-9 with TRBJ2-3; 7 positions agree with TRBD1. The CDR3 contains 15 residues. Germline values: CDR1 SEHNR, CDR2 FQNEAQ (reference sequence). Unmatched junction bases numbered 9, after V lost 4 bases and J lost 5 bases. As DNA, the CDR3 is TGTGCCAGCAGCTGGGGACAGTCCAGGGGAGATACGCAGTATTTT. This gives the protein CASSWGQSRGDTQYF.

This chain uses TRBV3-1 (or the pseudogene TRBV3-2) with TRBJ1-1, with D perhaps matching TRBD1 (5 bases). Trimming shortened V by 4 bases and J by 3 bases, and 12 bases separated the two germline ends. CDR3 size: 14 residues. Per germline, CDR1 LGHDT and CDR2 YNNKEL (reference sequence). CDR3 amino acids: CASSLAGGDTEAFF. CDR3 nucleotide sequence: TGTGCCAGCAGCCTGGCCGGAGGGGACACTGAAGCTTTCTTT.